This TCR beta chain stems from a study of blood T cells in healthy people across ages. The CDR3 is 13 amino acids. Trimming took off 5 bases at V and 4 bases at J, with 11 bases between the two ends. Study-wide results and caveats: Unsorted PBMC input precluded a conclusive naive versus antigen-experienced comparison. Underestimates were what the diversity estimates from one million T cells were considered to be. The long-lived group displayed more naive CD4+ cells, plus higher diversity, than the aged donors did.

This clonotype was seen only a few times. Its antigen is not known. A J-beta primer mix and a sample-barcoded 5' primer were used in a second PCR of about 6 to 12 cycles. TCRdb passed the 5' RACE reads through MiXCR, listing each CDR3 protein once. The repertoire consists of about 1.7 million distinct CDR3 sequences, with roughly 30% occurring once and the leading ten covering roughly 8.2%. Isolated per sample were at least 6 million PBMCs. The rearrangement links TRBV12-3 or TRBV12-4 to TRBJ1-1; no definite D call. This receptor was taken from a woman aged 25 to 39 in good health. The sequencing sample was made of blood. CDR3 in DNA: TGTGCCAGCAGTCCCCTGCTAGTCACTGAAGCTTTCTTT. This codes for CASSPLLVTEAFF.